Below are 21 T cell receptor beta chains sequenced from a single sample in a study of a mutant IDH1 vaccine in newly diagnosed glioma. No antigens are known for them. Clones were sequenced by immunoSEQ multiplex PCR, and TCRdb holds only the in-frame ones, with some missing. The sample lists about 44,000 clones; roughly 90% were seen once. Time point given: week 23, last vaccination. What each vaccine dose contained was 300 ug of mutant IDH1 20-mer peptide, accompanied by topical imiquimod. The sample here was PBMCs, taken from a glioma patient whose treatment included an IDH1 peptide vaccine. Source of these receptors: a man aged 45-65 years with glioma.

The chain employs TRBV15 and TRBJ2-3; 10 positions match TRBD2. Trimming took 6 bases from V and 14 from J; bases not matched to a gene: 14. Germline CDR1 is LNHNV and CDR2 is YYDKDF (reference sequence). The CDR3 totals 14 residues. This CDR3 reads CATSLSGRPLIAYF. In DNA, the CDR3 is TGTGCCACCAGTCTTAGCGGGAGGCCATTAATTGCGTATTTT.

This chain uses TRBV19 with TRBJ2-1, with D unresolved. This CDR3 spans 13 amino acids. Between the trimmed V and J ends, which lost 1 base and 3 bases, there was a span of 4 bases. CDR1 LNHDA and CDR2 SQIVND come from the germline V gene (reference sequence). CDR3 DNA: TGTGCCAGTAGTATAGCGAACTACAATGAGCAGTTCTTC. Amino acids: CASSIANYNEQFF.

The genes are TRBV21-1 and TRBJ2-7; the table assigns TRBD2, which was not confirmed against the DNA. TRBV21-1 is marked as a pseudogene. CDR3 length: 11 amino acids. CDR3 nucleotides: TGTGCCAGCAGCCGGGGGAGGGAGCAGTACTTC. Protein sequence: CASSRGREQYF.

The V and J genes are TRBV5-6 and TRBJ1-3, with D possibly matching TRBD1 (5 bases). The V gene lost 4 bases and the J gene lost 4 bases, with 18 bases spanning the gap. The CDR3 length is 16 residues. Germline assignment: CDR1 SGHDT and CDR2 YYEEEE. The CDR3 DNA reads TGTGCCAGCAGCCCTTCGGTGCTGGGGCCGGGAAACACCATATATTTT. This encodes CASSPSVLGPGNTIYF. Full variable domain (missing parts from reference TRBV5-6 and TRBJ1-3): DAGVTQSPTHLIKTRGQQVTLRCSPKSGHDTVSWYQQALGQGPQFIFQYYEEEERQRGNFPDRFSGHQFPNYSSELNVNALLLGDSALYLCASSPSVLGPGNTIYFGEGSWLTVV.

The chain couples TRBV6-4 to TRBJ2-2; 8 positions match TRBD1. In germline, CDR1 is MRHNA, CDR2 SNTAGT. V lost 6 bases and J lost 4; bases outside the gene matches: 4. CDR3 length: 14 amino acids. This CDR3 is CASSRQGSTGELFF. The DNA of the CDR3 is TGTGCCAGCAGCCGACAGGGGAGCACCGGGGAGCTGTTTTTT.

The CDR3 coding sequence is TGTGCCTGGAGTACAGTGGGCATTCAGTACTTC. It specifies CAWSTVGIQYF. This chain joins TRBV30 and TRBJ2-4; D not certain. CDR1 and CDR2 from the germline V gene are GTSNPN and SVGIG (reference sequence). V was cut by 2 bases and J by 9 bases, with 8 bases left in between. The CDR3 has 11 residues.

The V call is TRBV27, the J call TRBJ1-6, with a weak D call TRBD1 (6 bases). The germline V gene has CDR1 MNHEY and CDR2 SMNVEV (reference sequence). V gave up 6 bases and J gave up 9 bases, with 15 bases separating them. This CDR3 region has 14 residues. The CDR3 DNA reads as TGTGCCAGCAGGGCCCGGGACATGCTTTCACCCCTCCACTTT. It translates to CASRARDMLSPLHF.

V is TRBV7-2 and J is TRBJ2-7; 8 nucleotides line up with TRBD2. Looked up from germline, CDR1 is SGHTA and CDR2 is FQGNSA. Trimming cost V 3 bases and J 4 bases; bases outside gene matches: 8. This CDR3 has 15 residues. CDR3 region: CASSLFQRERYEQYF. The CDR3, as DNA: TGTGCCAGCAGCTTGTTCCAGCGGGAGAGGTACGAGCAGTACTTC.

The chain uses TRBV19 and TRBJ2-2, with TRBD2 matching over 9 bases. Germline trimming cut 6 bases from V and 8 bases from J; bases unmatched to any gene: 13. The CDR3 covers 16 residues. Per germline, CDR1 LNHDA and CDR2 SQIVND (reference sequence). The chain's CDR3 is CASSAKAGGPRGELFF. The CDR3 nucleotides read TGTGCCAGTAGCGCGAAAGCGGGGGGACCCCGAGGGGAGCTGTTTTTT.

The chain carries TRBV30 and TRBJ2-7; weak D call: TRBD2 (5 bases). The CDR3 has 12 amino acids. CDR1 GTSNPN and CDR2 SVGIG come from the germline V gene (reference sequence). Trimming left V 3 bases short and J 4 bases short, with 10 bases between. The CDR3 nucleotides read TGTGCCTGGAGCCCGGACTCTTACGAGCAGTACTTC. This encodes CAWSPDSYEQYF.

This clone occurred a few times. The chain has TRBV30 and TRBJ1-1, with 11 bases identical to TRBD1. Germline V gene lookup returns CDR1 GTSNPN and CDR2 SVGIG (reference sequence). The V and J ends lost 4 bases and 10 bases, in that order; junction bases with no gene match: 8. The CDR3 extends over 13 amino acids. DNA of the CDR3: TGTGCCTGGACCTACGGGACAGGGGGACGAGCTTTCTTT. This codes for CAWTYGTGGRAFF.

This clone has only one observation. J is TRBJ2-7 and V is TRBV19, with TRBD1 matching over 7 bases. The CDR3 runs to 12 residues. CDR1 and CDR2 (germline): LNHDA, SQIVND (reference sequence). V shed 5 bases and J 11 bases; nucleotides not matched to a gene: 9. CDR3 nucleotides: TGTGCCAGTAGTGCAGAGACAGGGTTGGAGTACTTC. The encoded protein is CASSAETGLEYF.

This sequence joins TRBV20-1 and TRBJ1-3, with D possibly TRBD1 on 6 matching bases. Between the trimmed V and J ends, which lost 6 bases and 8 bases, there was a span of 11 bases. This CDR3 is 11 amino acids long. Germline assignment: CDR1 DFQATT and CDR2 SNEGSKA (reference sequence). The CDR3 region is CSAPQGYTIYF. The CDR3 DNA reads as TGCAGTGCACCACAGGGCTACACCATATATTTT.

The chain recombines TRBV7-8 with TRBJ1-5, with a possible D match to TRBD1 (5 bases). This CDR3 is 17 amino acids long. The germline V gene has CDR1 SGHVS and CDR2 FQNEAQ. V gave up 1 base and J gave up 3 bases, with 16 bases separating them. Written as DNA, the CDR3 is TGTGCCAGCAGCTTAGAGGGGCGGGGGACCCACAATCAGCCCCAGCATTTT. This translates into CASSLEGRGTHNQPQHF.

This chain links TRBV27 with TRBJ2-1, with D possibly called TRBD1 or TRBD2 (5 bases each). The V end lost 1 base, the J end lost 2 bases, and 9 bases lay between the germline ends. Germline V lookup: CDR1 MNHEY, CDR2 SMNVEV (reference sequence). The CDR3 sequence is 15 residues long. CDR3: CASSLYGAAYNEQFF. In DNA form, the CDR3 reads TGTGCCAGCAGTTTATACGGGGCGGCCTACAATGAGCAGTTCTTC.

This chain uses TRBV7-8 with TRBJ1-2; TRBD1 might be the D (5 bases). V shed 5 bases and J shed 4 bases, with 20 bases lying between them. CDR1 and CDR2 from the germline V gene are SGHVS and FQNEAQ. The CDR3 consists of 16 residues. The CDR3 spells CASSPVEAGVSYGYTF. The CDR3 DNA sequence: TGTGCCAGCAGCCCGGTGGAGGCGGGGGTTAGCTATGGCTACACCTTC.

V is TRBV4-3 and J is TRBJ2-2; 9 bases align to TRBD2. This CDR3 comprises 15 residues. The junction had 6 bases not matched to a gene; V was cut back by 4 bases and J by 6 bases. Germline CDR1 reads LGHNA; CDR2 reads YSLEER. CDR3 coding DNA: TGCGCCAGCAGCCCATGGGCGGGGGGGGCCGGGGAGCTGTTTTTT. Protein product: CASSPWAGGAGELFF.

This chain joins TRBV4-3 and TRBJ2-3; D may be TRBD2 (5 bases). The germline CDR1 and CDR2 sequences are LGHNA and YSLEER. This CDR3 comprises 17 residues. With 0 bases removed from V and 0 bases from J, the gap between germline ends came to 13 bases. CDR3 in DNA: TGCGCCAGCAGCCAAGATCCACCGGGGTCTAGCACAGATACGCAGTATTTT. Translating gives CASSQDPPGSSTDTQYF.

The V call is TRBV7-2, the J call TRBJ2-5; 7 bases line up with TRBD1. Germline values: CDR1 SGHTA, CDR2 FQGNSA. CDR3 length: 14 amino acids. The J segment lost 1 base and the V segment lost 4 bases, leaving 3 bases of the junction unmatched. CDR3 loop: CASSSGQLQETQYF. DNA of the CDR3: TGTGCCAGCAGCTCGGGACAGCTCCAAGAGACCCAGTACTTC.

The rearrangement uses TRBV2 and TRBJ1-5; no firm D call. V dropped 7 bases and J dropped 1 base, with 8 bases sitting between them. The CDR3 sequence is 13 residues long. Germline V gene sequence: CDR1 SNHLY, CDR2 FYNNEI. The CDR3 nucleotides read TGTGCCAGCAACGGACGGAGCAATCAGCCCCAGCATTTT. This codes for CASNGRSNQPQHF.

The chain carries TRBV19 and TRBJ2-5; a weak D match, TRBD1 (5 bases). V lost 3 bases to trimming and J lost 5 bases, with 13 bases between them. CDR1 LNHDA and CDR2 SQIVND come from the germline V gene (reference sequence). The CDR3 covers 14 residues. The DNA of the CDR3 is TGTGCCAGTAGTATTGGAACAGGCGTGGAGACCCAGTACTTC. It specifies CASSIGTGVETQYF.